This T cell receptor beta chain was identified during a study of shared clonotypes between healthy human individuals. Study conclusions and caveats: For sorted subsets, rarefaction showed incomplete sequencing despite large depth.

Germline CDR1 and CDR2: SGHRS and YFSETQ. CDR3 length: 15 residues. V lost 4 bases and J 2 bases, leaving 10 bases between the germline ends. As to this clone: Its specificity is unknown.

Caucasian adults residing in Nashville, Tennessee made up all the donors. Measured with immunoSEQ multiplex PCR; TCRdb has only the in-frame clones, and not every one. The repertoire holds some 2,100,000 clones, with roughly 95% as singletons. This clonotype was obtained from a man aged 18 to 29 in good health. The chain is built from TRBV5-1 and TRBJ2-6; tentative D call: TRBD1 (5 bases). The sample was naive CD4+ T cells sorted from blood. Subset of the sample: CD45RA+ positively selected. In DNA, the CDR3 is TGCGCCAGCAGCCCAACAGGACCTGGGGCCAACGTCCTGACTTTC. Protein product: CASSPTGPGANVLTF.